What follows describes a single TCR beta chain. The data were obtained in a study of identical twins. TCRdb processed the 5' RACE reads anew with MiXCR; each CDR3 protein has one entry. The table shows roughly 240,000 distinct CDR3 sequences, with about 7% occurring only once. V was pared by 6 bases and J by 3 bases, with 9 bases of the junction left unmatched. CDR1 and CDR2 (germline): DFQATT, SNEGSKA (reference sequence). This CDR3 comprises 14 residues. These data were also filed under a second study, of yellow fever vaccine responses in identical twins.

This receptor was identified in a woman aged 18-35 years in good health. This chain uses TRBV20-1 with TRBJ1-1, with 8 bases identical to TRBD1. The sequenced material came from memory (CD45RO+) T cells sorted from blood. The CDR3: CSAETGGADTEAFF. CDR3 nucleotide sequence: TGCAGTGCGGAAACAGGGGGGGCGGACACTGAAGCTTTCTTT.